This is a list of T cell receptor beta chains from one sample in a study of blood T cells in healthy people across ages. MiXCR was run by TCRdb on the 5' RACE reads, yielding one entry per CDR3 protein. This sample has fewer than 2,000,000 distinct CDR3 sequences; about 31% occur once, and the top ten carry about 11%. Sequenced sample: blood. Receptor source: a woman aged 30 to 39 in good health. Both conserved end residues are part of each CDR3. Each record gives: J gene, D gene, V gene, CDR3 length, clone size, CDR3 DNA, CDR3 protein. The D gene is left open where the match is weak. Clone size is stated in some rows and not others, as once, few, many or a class when expanded.

j_call: TRBJ2-3; d_call: NA; v_call: TRBV18; cdr3_length: 15; clone_size: NA; cdr3_nt: TGTGCCAGCTCACCATTAGCGGAGGGCACAGATACGCAGTATTTT; cdr3_aa: CASSPLAEGTDTQYF
j_call: TRBJ1-4; d_call: NA; v_call: TRBV3-1; cdr3_length: 15; clone_size: few; cdr3_nt: TGTGCCAGCAGCACCCGGGAGGCAACTAATGAAAAACTGTTTTTT; cdr3_aa: CASSTREATNEKLFF
j_call: TRBJ1-6; d_call: NA; v_call: TRBV13; cdr3_length: 16; clone_size: NA; cdr3_nt: TGTGCCGGCAGCCCTAACCGGGGGTCCTATAATTCACCCCTCCACTTT; cdr3_aa: CAGSPNRGSYNSPLHF
j_call: TRBJ2-7; d_call: TRBD2; v_call: TRBV4-2; cdr3_length: 18; clone_size: NA; cdr3_nt: TGTGCCAGCAGCCAAGAGGGGGAGCGGGGGGGAATTGTGTACGAGCAGTACTTC; cdr3_aa: CASSQEGERGGIVYEQYF
j_call: TRBJ2-5; d_call: NA; v_call: TRBV27; cdr3_length: 17; clone_size: NA; cdr3_nt: TGTGCCAGCAGTTTATCTGGACGGAGGACCAAAAGGGAGACTCAGTACTTC; cdr3_aa: CASSLSGRRTKRETQYF
j_call: TRBJ1-6; d_call: NA; v_call: TRBV20-1; cdr3_length: 14; clone_size: NA; cdr3_nt: TGCAGTGCTAGGGCCTTCGATGTCGGTTCACCCCTCCACTTT; cdr3_aa: CSARAFDVGSPLHF
j_call: TRBJ2-3; d_call: TRBD1; v_call: TRBV7-8; cdr3_length: 16; clone_size: NA; cdr3_nt: TGTGCCAGCAGCCCCCAGGACAGGGTGGTCACAGATACGCAGTATTTT; cdr3_aa: CASSPQDRVVTDTQYF
j_call: TRBJ2-1; d_call: TRBD1; v_call: TRBV5-1; cdr3_length: 16; clone_size: NA; cdr3_nt: TGCGCCAGCAGCACACAGGGACAGCCTACCTACAATGAGCAGTTCTTC; cdr3_aa: CASSTQGQPTYNEQFF
j_call: TRBJ2-1; d_call: NA; v_call: TRBV3-1; cdr3_length: 16; clone_size: few; cdr3_nt: TGTGCCAGCAGCCAAGGGCTAGCGACCAGACACGATGAGCAGTTCTTC; cdr3_aa: CASSQGLATRHDEQFF
j_call: TRBJ2-5; d_call: NA; v_call: TRBV7-2; cdr3_length: 13; clone_size: NA; cdr3_nt: TGTGCCAGCAGCGTTAGCGAGAGAGGGACCCAGTACTTC; cdr3_aa: CASSVSERGTQYF
j_call: TRBJ2-7; d_call: TRBD2; v_call: TRBV27; cdr3_length: 16; clone_size: NA; cdr3_nt: TGTGCCAGCAGTTGGGCGGGGCTAGCGGAACGGTACGAGCAGTACTTC; cdr3_aa: CASSWAGLAERYEQYF
j_call: TRBJ2-5; d_call: TRBD2; v_call: TRBV29-1; cdr3_length: 15; clone_size: NA; cdr3_nt: TGCAGCGCTAGGACTAGCGGGGGGGCCAAGAGTGGGGCGTACTTC; cdr3_aa: CSARTSGGAKSGAYF
j_call: TRBJ2-7; d_call: TRBD1; v_call: TRBV5-4; cdr3_length: 14; clone_size: NA; cdr3_nt: TGTGCCAGCAGCCGGGACAGCGCCACTTACGAGCAGTACTTC; cdr3_aa: CASSRDSATYEQYF
j_call: TRBJ2-7; d_call: TRBD1; v_call: TRBV9; cdr3_length: 15; clone_size: NA; cdr3_nt: TGTGCCAGCAGCGTTGGGACAGGTGGGTCCCACGAGCAGTACTTC; cdr3_aa: CASSVGTGGSHEQYF
j_call: TRBJ2-7; d_call: TRBD1; v_call: TRBV28; cdr3_length: 15; clone_size: NA; cdr3_nt: TGTGCCAGCAGCTTACTGTGGGGACAGGGTGGCGAGCAGTACTTC; cdr3_aa: CASSLLWGQGGEQYF
j_call: TRBJ1-6; d_call: NA; v_call: TRBV6-6; cdr3_length: 14; clone_size: NA; cdr3_nt: TGTGCCAGCAGTTCGGACAGTTCGGTCTCACCCCTCCACTTT; cdr3_aa: CASSSDSSVSPLHF
j_call: TRBJ2-3; d_call: TRBD1; v_call: TRBV28; cdr3_length: 17; clone_size: few; cdr3_nt: TGTGCCAGCAGTCCACAGGGGACGGGACCATTCACAGATACGCAGTATTTT; cdr3_aa: CASSPQGTGPFTDTQYF
j_call: TRBJ1-6; d_call: NA; v_call: TRBV27; cdr3_length: 15; clone_size: NA; cdr3_nt: TGTGCCAGCAGTTTATCTGGGATTCGTAATTCACCCCTCCACTTT; cdr3_aa: CASSLSGIRNSPLHF
j_call: TRBJ2-3; d_call: NA; v_call: TRBV5-1; cdr3_length: 16; clone_size: NA; cdr3_nt: NA; cdr3_aa: CASILGQKRGTDTQYF
j_call: TRBJ1-2; d_call: NA; v_call: TRBV7-9; cdr3_length: 15; clone_size: many; cdr3_nt: TGTGCCAGCAGCCCGGGGTTTACCCCTAACTATGGCTACACCTTC; cdr3_aa: CASSPGFTPNYGYTF
j_call: TRBJ2-7; d_call: NA; v_call: TRBV29-1; cdr3_length: 15; clone_size: NA; cdr3_nt: TGCAGCGTTGAAGGACCTTCTGGACCCTCCTACGAGCAGTACTTC; cdr3_aa: CSVEGPSGPSYEQYF
j_call: TRBJ1-5; d_call: NA; v_call: TRBV30; cdr3_length: 14; clone_size: NA; cdr3_nt: TGTGCCTGGAGCTCAAGGAGGGGTTGGCAGCCCCAGCATTTT; cdr3_aa: CAWSSRRGWQPQHF
j_call: TRBJ1-2; d_call: NA; v_call: TRBV15; cdr3_length: 14; clone_size: NA; cdr3_nt: TGTGCCACCAGCCCTCGCCAGGGCGCCTATGGCTACACCTTC; cdr3_aa: CATSPRQGAYGYTF
j_call: TRBJ1-1; d_call: TRBD1; v_call: TRBV11-2; cdr3_length: 15; clone_size: NA; cdr3_nt: TGTGCCAGCAGCTTATTCAACAGGGGCAACACTGAAGCTTTCTTT; cdr3_aa: CASSLFNRGNTEAFF
j_call: TRBJ2-7; d_call: TRBD1; v_call: TRBV7-9; cdr3_length: 15; clone_size: few; cdr3_nt: TGTGCCAGCAGTTATACCGGGACAGGGGATTTCGAGCAGTACTTC; cdr3_aa: CASSYTGTGDFEQYF
j_call: TRBJ2-7; d_call: NA; v_call: TRBV2; cdr3_length: 15; clone_size: few; cdr3_nt: TGTGCCAGCAGTGTGTCGGGGCTGTCCTCCTACGAGCAGTACTTC; cdr3_aa: CASSVSGLSSYEQYF
j_call: TRBJ2-3; d_call: NA; v_call: TRBV7-3; cdr3_length: 15; clone_size: NA; cdr3_nt: TGTGCCAGCAGTACAGGACCTGGTTCACAAGATACGCAGTATTTT; cdr3_aa: CASSTGPGSQDTQYF
j_call: TRBJ1-1; d_call: NA; v_call: TRBV2; cdr3_length: 14; clone_size: NA; cdr3_nt: TGTGCCAGCAGTGCCGACAGTCGGAACACTGAAGCTTTCTTT; cdr3_aa: CASSADSRNTEAFF
j_call: TRBJ2-7; d_call: NA; v_call: TRBV5-6; cdr3_length: 15; clone_size: NA; cdr3_nt: TGTGCCAGCAGCCAACAACCGGGCCCAGCCTACGAGCAGTACTTC; cdr3_aa: CASSQQPGPAYEQYF
j_call: TRBJ2-5; d_call: NA; v_call: TRBV3-1; cdr3_length: 16; clone_size: NA; cdr3_nt: TGTGCCAGCAGCCAAGACGCTTTCTTGGGGCAAGAGACCCAGTACTTC; cdr3_aa: CASSQDAFLGQETQYF
j_call: TRBJ1-1; d_call: NA; v_call: TRBV19; cdr3_length: 14; clone_size: NA; cdr3_nt: TGTGCCAGTAATGCCAGGGGAGTAAGCACTGAAGCTTTCTTT; cdr3_aa: CASNARGVSTEAFF
j_call: TRBJ2-7; d_call: NA; v_call: TRBV5-1; cdr3_length: 13; clone_size: NA; cdr3_nt: TGCGCCACTTCGACTATAAAGGCCGACGAGCAGTACTTC; cdr3_aa: CATSTIKADEQYF
j_call: TRBJ1-2; d_call: TRBD1; v_call: TRBV30; cdr3_length: 15; clone_size: few; cdr3_nt: TGTGCCTGGAGTCCGGACAGGGGAGCCACTTATGGCTACACCTTC; cdr3_aa: CAWSPDRGATYGYTF
j_call: TRBJ1-5; d_call: NA; v_call: TRBV20-1; cdr3_length: 16; clone_size: NA; cdr3_nt: TGCAGTGCTAGAGCCCCCAGCCCGGGGGCCAATCAGCCCCAGCATTTT; cdr3_aa: CSARAPSPGANQPQHF
j_call: TRBJ2-1; d_call: TRBD1; v_call: TRBV28; cdr3_length: 15; clone_size: NA; cdr3_nt: TGTGCCAGCCCTGGACCCGGACAGGGCCACAATGAGCAGTTCTTC; cdr3_aa: CASPGPGQGHNEQFF
j_call: TRBJ2-7; d_call: NA; v_call: TRBV20-1; cdr3_length: 15; clone_size: few; cdr3_nt: TGCAGTGCCCAGGCCCTTAGGGTGGGGCTTTACGAGCAGTACTTC; cdr3_aa: CSAQALRVGLYEQYF
j_call: TRBJ2-3; d_call: NA; v_call: TRBV10-3; cdr3_length: 14; clone_size: NA; cdr3_nt: TGTGCCATCAGTGGGACCATGAATTCAGATACGCAGTATTTT; cdr3_aa: CAISGTMNSDTQYF